What follows describes a single T cell receptor beta chain. The length of the CDR3 is 16 residues. Germline CDR1 reads MNHEY; CDR2 reads SVGEGT. The trim removed 5 bases at V and 0 bases at J, leaving 8 bases unmatched. This sample was taken from a study of T-cell memory formation after mild COVID-19. Barcoded TCR alpha and TCR beta cDNA libraries with UMIs came from 5'RACE using constant-segment primers. TCRdb itself ran the 5' RACE reads through MiXCR, one entry per CDR3 protein. The repertoire includes about 110,000 distinct CDR3 sequences, roughly 19% of them detected once, and roughly 5.5% sits in the top ten.

The sequence came from a man younger than 35 who had mild COVID-19 (a few samples of this study predate the infection). Cell type and time point are not known. The chain carries TRBV6-2 or TRBV6-3 and TRBJ1-1; TRBD1 matches at 8 bases. Sequenced material: PBMCs or a T cell subset sorted from them (not recorded which). CDR3: CASSKRTGPMNTEAFF. For the CDR3, the DNA is TGTGCCAGCAGTAAACGGACAGGGCCTATGAACACTGAAGCTTTCTTT.